A single T cell receptor (beta chain) is shown here with its context. What it binds is unknown. The CDR3 spans 14 residues. CDR1 GTSNPN and CDR2 SVGIG come from the germline V gene (reference sequence). V shed 2 bases, J shed 10 bases, and the junction held 11 bases outside the gene matches. This entry belongs to a study of T cell responses to AZD1222 COVID-19 vaccine. Only in-frame clones appear in the TCRdb table, and some are missing; sequencing was by immunoSEQ multiplex PCR. The data contain 150,000 or so clones, 90% to 95% of them singletons. The study, taken as a whole, reports: Spike-specific TCR depth and breadth grew after two AZD1222 doses.

The sequence came from an adult who received the AZD1222 COVID-19 vaccine. The chain has TRBV30 and TRBJ2-7; 10 bases fit TRBD1. Sequenced material: peripheral blood, taken 28 days after the second AZD1222 dose. The CDR3 is CAWSRGDRGGSQYF. The DNA of the CDR3 is TGTGCCTGGAGTCGGGGGGACAGGGGCGGGTCACAGTACTTC.